The 19 T cell receptor beta chains listed next were all sequenced from one sample in a study of T cells after yellow fever vaccination. Using its own MiXCR run on the 5' RACE reads, TCRdb lists one record per CDR3 protein. The sample carries tens of thousands of distinct CDR3 sequences, nearly 4.5% recorded once. Specimen: CD8+ T cells sorted from PBMCs, collected 5 days after the yellow fever booster vaccination. All receptors come from a man aged 30 to 39 who received the YFV17D yellow fever vaccine.

A remark on this clonotype: A much larger clone differs by one base, so this may be a read error. CDR3 protein: CAGSGSQETQYF. The CDR3 nucleotides read TGTGCCGGCAGCGGGTCTCAAGAGACCCAGTACTTC. The gene calls are TRBV9 and TRBJ2-5; perhaps TRBD2 as D (6 bases). In germline, CDR1 is SGDLS, CDR2 YYNGEE. The CDR3 consists of 12 residues. Drawing the rest from reference TRBV9 and TRBJ2-5, the complete variable domain is DSGVTQTPKHLITATGQRVTLRCSPRSGDLSVYWYQQSLDQGLQFLIQYYNGEERAKGNILERFSAQQFPDLHSELNLSSLELGDSALYFCAGSGSQETQYFGPGTRLLVL.

This clonotype came up many times. The rearrangement joins TRBV5-1 to TRBJ2-1, with 10 bases identical to TRBD2. CDR3 length: 15 residues. Germline V lookup: CDR1 SGHRS, CDR2 YFSETQ. Trimming at V came to 2 bases and at J to 4 bases, leaving 3 bases not matched to a gene. CDR3 residues: CASSFRTSGYNEQFF. The DNA for the CDR3 is TGCGCCAGCAGCTTTAGGACTAGCGGATACAATGAGCAGTTCTTC.

This clonotype has at least ten counts. The chain carries TRBV27 and TRBJ2-7; D is unresolved. Trimming removed 7 bases from V and 3 bases from J, with 16 bases in between. The CDR3 covers 14 residues. Germline V gene lookup returns CDR1 MNHEY and CDR2 SMNVEV (reference sequence). CDR3 amino acids: CASTTDPSGYEQYF. The CDR3 DNA is TGTGCCAGCACCACGGACCCTTCAGGCTACGAGCAGTACTTC.

The chain combines TRBV5-6 with TRBJ2-7; D uncertain. The CDR3 is made up of 14 amino acids. V lost 3 bases and J lost 6, with 16 bases in between. Germline assignment: CDR1 SGHDT and CDR2 YYEEEE. This chain's CDR3 is CASSWGSDPGEQYF. CDR3 nucleotide sequence: TGTGCCAGCAGCTGGGGTTCCGACCCTGGCGAGCAGTACTTC. Full variable domain (rest looked up from reference TRBV5-6 and TRBJ2-7): DAGVTQSPTHLIKTRGQQVTLRCSPKSGHDTVSWYQQALGQGPQFIFQYYEEEERQRGNFPDRFSGHQFPNYSSELNVNALLLGDSALYLCASSWGSDPGEQYFGPGTRLTVT.

The chain combines TRBV20-1 with TRBJ1-2; 8 bases align to TRBD1. The CDR3 runs to 16 residues. Germline lookup yields CDR1 DFQATT and CDR2 SNEGSKA (reference sequence). Trimming cost V 0 bases and J 5 bases; bases outside gene matches: 11. CDR3 amino acids: CSARDRQGAAPYGYTF. The CDR3 coding sequence is TGCAGTGCTAGAGATCGCCAGGGGGCTGCCCCTTATGGCTACACCTTC.

The sample holds many counts of this clonotype. The J gene is TRBJ2-7, the V gene TRBV27, with D perhaps matching TRBD2 (6 bases). V was trimmed by 8 bases and J by 3 bases, leaving 14 bases between them. Germline CDR1 and CDR2: MNHEY and SMNVEV (reference sequence). The CDR3 covers 13 residues. Written as DNA, the CDR3 is TGTGCCAGCGGCTGGGGGGTTAGCTACGAGCAGTACTTC. Translation: CASGWGVSYEQYF.

This clonotype was counted ten times or more. The rearrangement uses TRBV12-3 or TRBV12-4 and TRBJ2-7, with D uncertain. Deletions cut 1 base from V and 1 base from J, with 5 bases between. There are 13 residues in the CDR3. The CDR3 loop is CASSLGLSYEQYF. CDR3 nucleotides: TGTGCCAGCAGTTTAGGACTGTCCTACGAGCAGTACTTC.

There are many counts of this clonotype. The chain couples TRBV28 to TRBJ2-2; a weak D match, TRBD2 (5 bases). V was clipped by 7 bases and J by 0 bases, with 21 bases between them. The CDR3 runs to 18 residues. Germline loops: CDR1 MDHEN, CDR2 SYDVKM. The CDR3 DNA follows: TGTGCCAGCAAACCGACTCGGCTAGCAGCTACGAACACCGGGGAGCTGTTTTTT. Translating gives CASKPTRLAATNTGELFF.

This clonotype was seen ten or more times. The V gene is TRBV4-1, the J gene TRBJ2-7, with D possibly being TRBD2 (6 bases). The germline V gene encodes CDR1 MGHRA and CDR2 YSYEKL. This CDR3 has 13 amino acids. Trimming shortened V by 1 base and J by 4 bases, and 8 bases separated the two germline ends. The CDR3 DNA is TGCGCCAGCAGCCAAGGGGGGGAATACGAGCAGTACTTC. The encoded protein is CASSQGGEYEQYF.

At least ten counts were recorded for this clonotype. The CDR3 sequence: CASGHPNNEQFF. The CDR3 coding sequence is TGTGCCAGCGGGCACCCAAACAATGAGCAGTTCTTC. The chain recombines TRBV27 with TRBJ2-1; D unresolved. The CDR3 extends over 12 amino acids. V was pared by 8 bases and J by 5 bases, with 10 bases between. The germline V gene has CDR1 MNHEY and CDR2 SMNVEV (reference sequence).

This clonotype was picked up many times. The rearrangement uses TRBV20-1 and TRBJ2-1, with 9 bases matching TRBD2. Germline CDR1 DFQATT, CDR2 SNEGSKA (reference sequence). The CDR3 is 13 residues long. The V gene end was trimmed by 6 bases and the J gene end by 3 bases; junction bases not matched to a gene: 3. The CDR3 bases are TGCAGTGCAAATAGCGGGAGCTACAATGAGCAGTTCTTC. Its protein is CSANSGSYNEQFF.

This clonotype was observed at least ten times. V is TRBV12-3 or TRBV12-4 and J is TRBJ2-2, with D perhaps matching TRBD1 (6 bases). This CDR3 contains 15 residues. V lost 1 base, J lost 0 bases, and 6 bases lay in between. The CDR3: CASSLGTANTGELFF. Here the CDR3 DNA reads TGTGCCAGCAGTTTAGGGACAGCGAACACCGGGGAGCTGTTTTTT.

This clonotype was seen at least ten times. The chain uses TRBV5-5 and TRBJ2-1; D gene uncertain. V was trimmed by 4 bases and J by 8 bases, leaving 7 bases between them. The CDR3 extends over 11 amino acids. Germline V lookup: CDR1 SGHKS, CDR2 YYEKEE (reference sequence). The CDR3 spells CASSGPDEQFF. Written as DNA, the CDR3 is TGTGCCAGCAGCGGTCCAGATGAGCAGTTCTTC.

This clonotype was observed many times. This chain links TRBV7-9 with TRBJ1-2, with TRBD1 identical over 9 bases. The CDR3 contains 15 residues. Losses at the gene ends were 5 bases for V and 6 bases for J; bases not matched to a gene: 10. The germline gives CDR1 SEHNR, CDR2 FQNEAQ (reference sequence). CDR3 protein: CASSRQGTGYDGYTF. CDR3 DNA sequence: TGTGCCAGCAGCCGGCAAGGGACAGGGTATGATGGCTACACCTTC.

This clonotype has a count of ten or more. The V call is TRBV7-6, the J call TRBJ2-5; 11 bases agree with TRBD2. The ends lost 6 bases at V and 3 bases at J; junction bases unmatched: 3. The CDR3 has 14 amino acids. In germline, CDR1 is SGHVS, CDR2 FNYEAQ. The CDR3 sequence: CASSPGLAEETQYF. In DNA form, the CDR3 reads TGTGCCAGCAGTCCGGGACTAGCGGAAGAGACCCAGTACTTC.

This clonotype has a count of ten or more. The chain is built from TRBV20-1 and TRBJ2-2, with 8 bases aligning to TRBD2. Trimming took 0 bases from V and 3 from J; bases not matched to a gene: 6. Germline V CDR1 and CDR2: DFQATT, SNEGSKA (reference sequence). There are 16 residues in the CDR3. Here the CDR3 DNA reads TGCAGTGCTAGAGATCTCCGGGAGGGGGACACCGGGGAGCTGTTTTTT. Amino acids: CSARDLREGDTGELFF.

This clonotype was picked up many times. The genes are TRBV9 and TRBJ1-4; D is unclear. V shed 3 bases and J shed 4 bases, with 10 bases lying between them. The CDR3 consists of 14 residues. Looked up from germline, CDR1 is SGDLS and CDR2 is YYNGEE. The CDR3 nucleotides are TGTGCCAGCAGCGGGTATCCTGATAATGAAAAACTGTTTTTT. Translating it yields CASSGYPDNEKLFF.

Ten or more counts support this clonotype. The chain uses TRBV3-1 and TRBJ2-1; a possible D gene is TRBD2 (5 bases). The CDR3 length is 16 residues. V shed 0 bases and J shed 0 bases, with 9 bases lying between them. Germline V gene data show CDR1 as LGHDT and CDR2 as YNNKEL (reference sequence). For the CDR3, the DNA is TGTGCCAGCAGCCAAGAGGGCGCGGGCTCCTACAATGAGCAGTTCTTC. Residues: CASSQEGAGSYNEQFF.

In its sample, this clonotype was seen many times. At one end the junction does not follow the germline gene, possibly because of a read error. The V call is TRBV19, the J call TRBJ2-2, with unresolved D. CDR3 length: 14 residues. The germline CDR1 and CDR2 sequences are LNHDA and SQIVND (reference sequence). The CDR3 DNA reads TGTGCCAGTAGTATAGATGTGAACGCCGGGGAGCTGTTTTTT. This gives the protein CASSIDVNAGELFF. Drawing the rest from reference TRBV19 and TRBJ2-2, the complete variable domain is DGGITQSPKYLFRKEGQNVTLSCEQNLNHDAMYWYRQDPGQGLRLIYYSQIVNDFQKGDIAEGYSVSREKKESFPLTVTSAQKNPTAFYLCASSIDVNAGELFFGEGSRLTVL.